A selection of T cell receptor beta chains follows, all from one sample in a study of T-cell reconstitution after alpha-beta-depleted transplantation in children. MiXCR, applied by TCRdb to the PCR reads, yields one record per CDR3 protein. This sample has 600,000 or so distinct CDR3 sequences, with around 23% found just once. Sequences were derived from PBMCs, mostly from graft donor cells, sampled 360 days after TCRalphabeta/CD19-depleted stem cell transplant. The receptors derive from a boy in the first two years of life who had a stem cell transplant for acute myeloid leukemia, so the T cells may come from the graft donor. Each CDR3 is given with its conserved first and last residue. Fields, in order: V gene, clone size, J gene, D gene, CDR3 protein, CDR3 DNA. The D gene is left open where the match is weak. The size field is filled for only some rows; it gives once, few, many or a size class.

>TRBV23-1|many|TRBJ2-7|TRBD1
CARSRRERPGQGSHEQYF
TGCGCCAGATCAAGGAGGGAACGACCGGGACAGGGGTCCCACGAGCAGTACTTC
>TRBV5-1|NA|TRBJ2-1|TRBD2
CASSQTGTRVDEQFF
TGCGCCAGCAGCCAGACCGGGACTAGAGTTGATGAGCAGTTCTTC
>TRBV12-3/TRBV12-4|NA|TRBJ2-2|TRBD1
CASSPTGAGGELFF
TGTGCCAGCAGTCCGACAGGGGCGGGCGGGGAGCTGTTTTTT
>TRBV20-1|few|TRBJ2-3|TRBD1
CSARTGRQGTDTQYF
TGCAGTGCCCGGACAGGACGCCAGGGCACAGATACGCAGTATTTT
>TRBV6-1|once|TRBJ2-2|NA
CASSRRRLPGNTGELFF
TGTGCCAGCAGCCGCCGCCGCCTACCAGGGAACACCGGGGAGCTGTTTTTT
>TRBV12-3/TRBV12-4|many|TRBJ2-3|NA
CASSEATDTQYF
TGTGCCAGCAGTGAGGCAACAGATACGCAGTATTTT
>TRBV18|few|TRBJ2-7|NA
CASSPLPYEQYF
TGTGCCAGCTCACCTCTTCCCTACGAGCAGTACTTC
>TRBV12-3/TRBV12-4|many|TRBJ1-5|NA
CASSLSPTVVQPQHF
TGTGCCAGCAGTCTTAGCCCGACAGTAGTTCAGCCCCAGCATTTT
>TRBV7-9|NA|TRBJ1-1|NA
CASSPRGTMNTEAFF
TGTGCCAGCAGCCCCCGGGGGACCATGAACACTGAAGCTTTCTTT
>TRBV15|once|TRBJ1-4|NA
CATTRRGSLNEKLFF
TGTGCCACCACCCGGCGGGGGTCCCTTAATGAAAAACTGTTTTTT
>TRBV20-1|few|TRBJ2-3|TRBD2
CSAVLAGHKDTQYF
TGCAGTGCCGTGCTAGCGGGGCACAAAGATACGCAGTATTTT
>TRBV20-1|NA|TRBJ2-3|NA
CSARDRRTSTDTQYF
TGCAGTGCTAGGGACAGAAGGACGAGCACAGATACGCAGTATTTT
>TRBV7-9|NA|TRBJ2-1|NA
CASSLTGFNEQFF
TGTGCCAGCAGTCTGACCGGGTTTAATGAGCAGTTCTTC
>TRBV30|NA|TRBJ2-7|NA
CAWSTSGYYEQYF
TGTGCCTGGAGTACGAGCGGGTACTACGAGCAGTACTTC
>TRBV5-1|few|TRBJ2-1|NA
CASGGGYNEQFF
TGCGCCAGCGGTGGGGGGTACAATGAGCAGTTCTTC
>TRBV20-1|NA|TRBJ1-2|TRBD1
CSASPNRGAYGYTF
TGCAGTGCTAGCCCAAACAGGGGGGCCTATGGCTACACCTTC
>TRBV5-1|NA|TRBJ2-3|NA
CASSSGLGPRTDTQYF
TGCGCCAGCAGCTCCGGGCTGGGGCCAAGGACAGATACGCAGTATTTT
>TRBV15|few|TRBJ1-5|NA
CATSRDPTGVLSNQPQHF
TGTGCCACCAGCAGAGATCCTACGGGGGTATTAAGCAATCAGCCCCAGCATTTT
>TRBV5-1|many|TRBJ2-7|NA
CASSLTDNLSSYEQYF
TGCGCCAGCTCCCTGACGGACAACCTAAGCTCCTACGAGCAGTACTTC
>TRBV24-1|many|TRBJ2-2|NA
CATRRDTGELFF
TGTGCCACCAGACGGGACACCGGGGAGCTGTTTTTT
>TRBV15|NA|TRBJ2-2|TRBD2
CATSRDHSGTNTGELFF
TGTGCCACCAGCAGAGATCATAGCGGGACGAACACCGGGGAGCTGTTTTTT
>TRBV6-1|many|TRBJ1-5|NA
CASRSATLSNQPQHF
TGTGCCAGCAGGTCTGCTACCCTTAGCAATCAGCCCCAGCATTTT
>TRBV7-9|NA|TRBJ2-2|NA
CASSLGLDVGELFF
TGTGCCAGCAGCTTAGGACTAGATGTCGGGGAGCTGTTTTTT
>TRBV5-6|many|TRBJ2-1|TRBD2
CASTLRTSGGSGEQFF
TGTGCCAGCACCCTGAGGACTAGCGGGGGGTCGGGTGAGCAGTTCTTC
>TRBV27|many|TRBJ2-3|TRBD1
CASSLVAQGLVTDTQYF
TGTGCCAGCAGTTTGGTTGCACAGGGGTTGGTCACAGATACGCAGTATTTT
>TRBV28|NA|TRBJ1-3|NA
CASIGVGSGNTIYF
TGTGCCAGCATCGGCGTTGGCTCTGGAAACACCATATATTTT
>TRBV12-3/TRBV12-4|few|TRBJ1-1|NA
CASRGGGMNTEAFF
TGTGCCAGCAGAGGGGGAGGCATGAACACTGAAGCTTTCTTT
>TRBV2|many|TRBJ1-5|NA
CASSEGVNQPQHF
TGTGCCAGCAGTGAAGGGGTCAATCAGCCCCAGCATTTT
>TRBV15|few|TRBJ2-3|NA
CATSRDGTETDTQYF
TGTGCCACCAGCAGAGATGGTACAGAGACAGATACGCAGTATTTT
>TRBV25-1|NA|TRBJ2-7|NA
CASSARRDSYEQYF
TGTGCCAGCAGTGCCAGAAGGGACTCCTACGAGCAGTACTTC
>TRBV5-1|few|TRBJ1-1|NA
CASSFGTGTEAFF
TGCGCCAGCAGCTTCGGCACGGGCACTGAAGCTTTCTTT
>TRBV29-1|few|TRBJ2-2|NA
CSVVKTGSSGELFF
TGCAGCGTTGTAAAGACAGGTTCCTCCGGGGAGCTGTTTTTT
>TRBV24-1|NA|TRBJ2-5|NA
CATSDTTRTQHGETQYF
TGTGCCACCAGTGATACCACGAGGACACAACACGGAGAGACCCAGTACTTC
>TRBV7-2|many|TRBJ2-5|NA
CASSKEMGGWQETQYF
TGTGCCAGCAGCAAGGAGATGGGGGGCTGGCAAGAGACCCAGTACTTC
>TRBV7-2|many|TRBJ2-1|NA
CASSLILADNEQFF
TGTGCCAGCAGCTTAATCCTAGCCGACAATGAGCAGTTCTTC
>TRBV7-6|few|TRBJ1-4|TRBD1
CASSSTADRHEKLFF
TGTGCCAGCAGTTCCACCGCGGACAGGCATGAAAAACTGTTTTTT
>TRBV7-2|many|TRBJ2-3|TRBD2
CASSWASGGADTQYF
TGTGCCAGCAGCTGGGCTAGCGGGGGGGCAGATACGCAGTATTTT
>TRBV29-1|few|TRBJ2-5|TRBD2
CSLRTSGEETQYF
TGCAGCTTACGGACTAGCGGGGAAGAGACCCAGTACTTC
>TRBV11-3|NA|TRBJ2-6|NA
CASSPDFPFGANVLTF
TGTGCCAGCAGCCCGGACTTTCCCTTTGGGGCCAACGTCCTGACTTTC
>TRBV29-1|many|TRBJ2-1|NA
CSSSGTLINYNEQFF
TGCAGCTCTTCAGGGACCCTTATCAACTACAATGAGCAGTTCTTC
>TRBV6-5|few|TRBJ1-2|NA
CASSYPDSTYGYTF
TGTGCCAGCAGTTACCCGGACAGTACTTATGGCTACACCTTC
>TRBV5-1|many|TRBJ2-1|NA
CASSLAAQVNEQFF
TGCGCCAGCAGCTTGGCCGCACAGGTCAATGAGCAGTTCTTC
>TRBV4-3|few|TRBJ2-5|TRBD2
CASSQDGRGGETQYF
TGCGCCAGCAGCCAAGATGGACGGGGGGGAGAGACCCAGTACTTC
>TRBV20-1|many|TRBJ2-7|NA
CSAPWGGPYEQYF
TGCAGTGCCCCGTGGGGCGGTCCCTACGAGCAGTACTTC
>TRBV20-1|NA|TRBJ2-2|NA
CSASGAGRGKGELFF
TGCAGTGCTAGCGGGGCCGGAAGGGGCAAAGGGGAGCTGTTTTTT
>TRBV6-2/TRBV6-3|NA|TRBJ2-7|NA
CASSFKLRTVTPHWEQYF
TGTGCCAGCAGTTTTAAGTTGAGAACCGTAACCCCACACTGGGAGCAGTACTTC
>TRBV20-1|few|TRBJ2-1|NA
CSANPLEGYNEQFF
TGCAGCGCTAATCCATTAGAGGGTTACAATGAGCAGTTCTTC
>TRBV14|NA|TRBJ1-6|NA
CASSQVIPGSPLHF
TGTGCCAGCAGCCAAGTAATACCAGGGTCACCCCTCCACTTT
>TRBV20-1|NA|TRBJ1-5|NA
CSASSTYISNQPQHF
TGCAGTGCTAGCTCCACCTACATTAGCAATCAGCCCCAGCATTTT
>TRBV25-1|many|TRBJ2-2|NA
CASSEPGWGLRDTGELFF
TGTGCCAGCAGTGAACCAGGGTGGGGATTAAGGGACACCGGGGAGCTGTTTTTT
>TRBV12-3/TRBV12-4|NA|TRBJ2-7|NA
CASSFPSSYEQYF
TGTGCCAGCAGTTTCCCTAGTTCCTACGAGCAGTACTTC
>TRBV18|NA|TRBJ2-1|TRBD1
CASSPGTDSYNEQFF
TGTGCCAGCTCACCAGGGACAGATTCCTACAATGAGCAGTTCTTC
>TRBV7-9|many|TRBJ2-7|NA
CASSSDLAYEQYF
TGTGCCAGCAGCAGTGACCTAGCCTACGAGCAGTACTTC
>TRBV12-3/TRBV12-4|NA|TRBJ2-1|NA
CASLPAGLYNEQFF
TGTGCCAGCCTCCCGGCCGGGCTGTACAATGAGCAGTTCTTC